This T cell receptor (beta chain) was recovered during a study of T cells in Graves' hyperthyroidism and ophthalmopathy. This clonotype has a count of ten or more. Its antigen is undetermined. Regions amplified from RNA transcripts were the TCR beta CDR3 regions. Researchers ran a first-round RT-PCR on the TCR CDR3 using the HTBI primer set. Via MiXCR, TCRdb re-called the multiplex PCR reads, giving one row per CDR3 protein. Of some 700,000 distinct CDR3 sequences detected, 17% appear once; the ten largest clones hold about 14%. The CDR3 is 16 amino acids. Trimming pared 6 bases from V and 2 bases from J, leaving 19 bases between. Germline V gene data show CDR1 as MDHEN and CDR2 as SYDVKM. Study-wide results and limits: Most thyroid clonotypes expanded above 0.001 were also detected in blood.

The chain joins TRBV28 to TRBJ1-2; a weak D match, TRBD1 (5 bases). The sequence derives from a man over 45 with Graves' hyperthyroidism. The sample comprised blood. The CDR3 reads CASRRSRQHLNYGYTF. CDR3 nucleotides: TGTGCCAGCAGGCGATCCCGACAGCACCTCAACTATGGCTACACCTTC.